The 21 T cell receptor beta chains in this list originate from one sample, sequenced in a study of CD8 T cells in Susac syndrome. 0.5 to 1 ug RNA was reverse transcribed with random hexamers. TCRdb reprocessed the immunoSEQ multiplex PCR reads with MiXCR, giving one entry per CDR3 protein. The data contain roughly 89,000 distinct CDR3 sequences, approximately 96% of them singletons. Sequencing was done on a sample of CD8+ T cells from PBMCs. These receptor sequences come from a human donor with Susac syndrome.

V is TRBV7-2 and J is TRBJ2-3; D not certain. V was shortened by 1 base and J by 0 bases, with 11 bases between the two germline ends. The CDR3 totals 16 residues. In germline, CDR1 is SGHTA, CDR2 FQGNSA. CDR3 residues: CASSLGIASSTDTQYF. The CDR3 DNA reads as TGTGCCAGCAGCTTAGGAATAGCATCAAGCACAGATACGCAGTATTTT.

V and J are TRBV7-9 and TRBJ2-1, with D possibly TRBD1 on 6 matching bases. CDR3 length: 17 amino acids. V was shortened by 4 bases and J by 1 base, with 17 bases between the two germline ends. From germline, CDR1 is SEHNR and CDR2 FQNEAQ (reference sequence). CDR3: CASSYFPGDKSYNEQFF. For the CDR3, the DNA is TGTGCCAGCAGCTACTTCCCAGGGGACAAGTCCTACAATGAGCAGTTCTTC.

This rearrangement joins TRBV7-9 to TRBJ2-7, with TRBD2 as a possible D gene (5 bases). The CDR3 is 13 residues long. Trimming cost V 5 bases and J 3 bases, with 11 bases left between them. The V gene's germline CDR1 is SEHNR and CDR2 FQNEAQ (reference sequence). The CDR3 DNA sequence: TGTGCCAGCAGCCCCCCCGCGGGCTACGAGCAGTACTTC. Translating gives CASSPPAGYEQYF.

The chain recombines TRBV9 with TRBJ2-5; D might be TRBD1 (5 bases). This CDR3 spans 17 amino acids. The V gene's germline CDR1 is SGDLS and CDR2 YYNGEE. V lost 0 bases, J lost 5 bases, and 20 bases lay in between. In DNA, the CDR3 is TGTGCCAGCAGCGTAGGTCGATGGGGCGCGAGGTCGGAGACCCAGTACTTC. It specifies CASSVGRWGARSETQYF.

The chain couples TRBV13 to TRBJ1-2; the D is unclear. CDR1 and CDR2 (germline): PRHDT, FYEKMQ (reference sequence). The CDR3 contains 14 residues. Trimming pared 5 bases from V and 4 bases from J, leaving 14 bases between. The CDR3, as DNA: TGTGCCAGCAGCCCCACCGGTAAGGGCTATGGCTACACCTTC. Encoded protein: CASSPTGKGYGYTF.

The V gene is TRBV27, the J gene TRBJ2-7; a weak D match, TRBD2 (5 bases). Germline V gives CDR1 MNHEY, CDR2 SMNVEV (reference sequence). This CDR3 has 14 amino acids. V lost 5 bases and J lost 0, with 11 bases in between. CDR3 DNA sequence: TGTGCCAGCAGTCACCGGGGTACCTCCTACGAGCAGTACTTC. Its translation: CASSHRGTSYEQYF.

This chain joins TRBV7-9 and TRBJ2-6, with unresolved D. Germline lookup yields CDR1 SEHNR and CDR2 FQNEAQ (reference sequence). Trimming shortened V by 5 bases and J by 2 bases, and 10 bases separated the two germline ends. The CDR3 length is 15 residues. CDR3 sequence reads: CASSETAPGANVLTF. In DNA, the CDR3 is TGTGCCAGCAGCGAGACGGCACCTGGGGCCAACGTCCTGACTTTC.

The V and J genes are TRBV15 and TRBJ2-1, with a tentative D call TRBD2 (6 bases). The CDR3 has 12 residues. V shed 0 bases and J shed 12 bases, with 9 bases lying between them. CDR1 is LNHNV, CDR2 YYDKDF, per germline (reference sequence). CDR3 loop: CATSRDRRGQFF. The DNA for the CDR3 is TGTGCCACCAGCAGAGACAGGAGGGGGCAGTTCTTC.

The chain couples TRBV7-6 to TRBJ2-3; D unresolved. CDR1 SGHVS and CDR2 FNYEAQ come from the germline V gene. The CDR3 runs to 16 residues. Trimming took off 5 bases at V and 6 bases at J, with 21 bases between the two ends. The CDR3 reads CASSPEIGRSPDTQYF. The CDR3 region has the DNA TGTGCCAGCAGCCCAGAAATCGGCAGGAGTCCCGATACGCAGTATTTT.

The chain joins TRBV7-8 to TRBJ1-6, with no clear D. Germline V gene sequence: CDR1 SGHVS, CDR2 FQNEAQ. CDR3 length equals 14 residues. Trimming pared 4 bases from V and 0 bases from J, leaving 4 bases between. The CDR3 DNA reads TGTGCCAGCAGCTCGGGCTCCTATAATTCACCCCTCCACTTT. Protein product: CASSSGSYNSPLHF.

This clonotype was recorded once. The rearrangement joins TRBV6-2 or TRBV6-3 to TRBJ2-5, with a weak D call TRBD1 (6 bases). With 6 bases removed from V and 1 base from J, the gap between germline ends came to 12 bases. Looked up from germline, CDR1 is MNHEY and CDR2 is SVGEGT. The CDR3 has 14 residues. The DNA for the CDR3 is TGTGCCAGCAGGAGGACAGTTGCCCAAGAGACCCAGTACTTC. This translates into CASRRTVAQETQYF.

V and J are TRBV14 and TRBJ1-1; no clear D. Germline CDR1 is SGHDN and CDR2 is FVKESK. The CDR3 totals 14 residues. Trimming cost V 4 bases and J 5 bases, with 14 bases left between them. CDR3 nucleotide sequence: TGTGCCAGCAGCCTAGCGGGAAGCAGAACTGAAGCTTTCTTT. Translation gives CASSLAGSRTEAFF.

The genes are TRBV29-1 and TRBJ2-1; possibly TRBD1 or TRBD2 for D (5 bases each). This CDR3 has 13 amino acids. Germline loops: CDR1 SQVTM, CDR2 ANQGSEA. The V end was cut by 7 bases, the J end by 3 bases, with 13 bases between. Here the CDR3 reads CSGERGGYNEQFF. DNA for the CDR3: TGCAGCGGTGAGAGGGGCGGCTACAATGAGCAGTTCTTC.

This clonotype was seen only once. CDR3 loop: CASSLEATNEQYF. CDR3 bases: TGTGCCAGCAGCTTAGAGGCGACTAACGAGCAGTACTTC. The chain recombines TRBV7-9 with TRBJ2-7; tentative D call: TRBD2 (5 bases). Germline values: CDR1 SEHNR, CDR2 FQNEAQ (reference sequence). The CDR3 runs to 13 residues. V dropped 1 base and J dropped 5 bases, with 9 bases sitting between them.

The chain recombines TRBV9 with TRBJ1-2; D unresolved. Germline V CDR1 and CDR2: SGDLS, YYNGEE. The CDR3 spans 13 residues. V dropped 7 bases and J dropped 3 bases, with 13 bases sitting between them. The CDR3 DNA reads TGTGCCAGCCGATCGGATGCTGACTATGGCTACACCTTC. Protein product: CASRSDADYGYTF. The variable domain in full, completed from reference TRBV9 and TRBJ1-2, reads DSGVTQTPKHLITATGQRVTLRCSPRSGDLSVYWYQQSLDQGLQFLIQYYNGEERAKGNILERFSAQQFPDLHSELNLSSLELGDSALYFCASRSDADYGYTFGSGTRLTVV.

The chain carries TRBV28 and TRBJ2-5; 9 nucleotides agree with TRBD2. Germline V gene sequence: CDR1 MDHEN, CDR2 SYDVKM. This CDR3 comprises 15 residues. J gave up 2 bases and V 7 bases, and 8 bases lay outside the gene matches. CDR3 DNA: TGTGCCAGCACCGCGGGGGGGGGCGTGCAAGAGACCCAGTACTTC. It encodes CASTAGGGVQETQYF.

The chain employs TRBV20-1 and TRBJ2-1; perhaps TRBD1 as D (6 bases). This CDR3 comprises 14 residues. Germline V gene lookup returns CDR1 DFQATT and CDR2 SNEGSKA (reference sequence). Trimming removed 3 bases at V and 2 bases at J, with 11 bases between. As DNA, the CDR3 is TGCAGTGCTAGCAAAGGGGGACCCTACAATGAGCAGTTCTTC. Its protein is CSASKGGPYNEQFF.

J is TRBJ2-3 and V is TRBV28; 9 bases map to TRBD2. The V gene end was trimmed by 8 bases and the J gene end by 0 bases; junction bases not matched to a gene: 6. Germline CDR1 MDHEN, CDR2 SYDVKM. This CDR3 contains 15 residues. This CDR3 is CASSGGRASTDTQYF. The CDR3 DNA reads as TGTGCCAGCTCGGGCGGGAGGGCTAGCACAGATACGCAGTATTTT.

This sequence joins TRBV25-1 and TRBJ2-5; D remains unclear. The CDR3 spans 13 residues. The germline V and J ends were trimmed by 5 bases and 5 bases, with 12 bases remaining between them. CDR1 is MGHDK and CDR2 is SYGVNS in the germline V gene. DNA of the CDR3: TGTGCCAGCAGTAGTGGCTTCGGGGAGACCCAGTACTTC. Protein: CASSSGFGETQYF.

This chain connects TRBV7-2 to TRBJ2-5; 11 bases line up with TRBD2. J was trimmed by 2 bases and V by 1 base; bases with no gene match: 12. CDR3 length: 19 residues. The V gene's germline CDR1 is SGHTA and CDR2 FQGNSA. The CDR3 sequence: CASSLVGTPGTSGQETQYF. In DNA form, the CDR3 reads TGTGCCAGCAGCTTAGTAGGCACCCCTGGGACTAGCGGACAAGAGACCCAGTACTTC.

The rearrangement joins TRBV10-3 to TRBJ2-7, with 7 bases identical to TRBD2. Per the germline V gene, CDR1 is ENHRY and CDR2 is SYGVKD. V was pared by 8 bases and J by 5 bases, with 9 bases of the junction left unmatched. The CDR3 runs to 13 residues. DNA for the CDR3: TGTGCCATCGGAGCGGGGATGACTAACGAGCAGTACGTC. It specifies CAIGAGMTNEQYV.